The present entry profiles one TCR beta chain with its context. This CDR3 comprises 14 residues. Germline V lookup: CDR1 SGHAT, CDR2 FQNNGV. Trimming removed 3 bases from V and 2 bases from J, with 10 bases in between. Libraries were prepared by immunoSEQ multiplex PCR; TCRdb keeps only in-frame clonotypes and omits some of them. The sample includes 150,000 or so clones, approximately 82% of them seen just once. The sample belongs to a study of blood T cell repertoires in COVID-19. The clonotype comes from a human donor with acute or convalescent COVID-19. The donor label of this sample is uncertain. Sequenced material: peripheral blood. The chain uses TRBV11-2 and TRBJ1-1, with D hard to call. Written as DNA, the CDR3 is TGTGCCAGCAGCTTTTCCGGGAGCAACACTGAAGCTTTCTTT. As protein: CASSFSGSNTEAFF.